This T cell receptor (beta chain) originates from a study of blood T cell repertoires in COVID-19. Study at large: Sites in the United States, Italy and Spain provided acute and convalescent COVID-19 samples.

Repertoires were generated with immunoSEQ multiplex PCR, while TCRdb's copy carries only in-frame clones and drops some. Among nearly 80,000 clones listed, roughly 80% were seen once. Germline lookup yields CDR1 SGHKS and CDR2 YYEKEE (reference sequence). Trimming removed 7 bases from V and 9 bases from J; junction bases left unmatched: 13. This CDR3 has 14 amino acids. The sequencing sample was made of peripheral blood. V is TRBV5-5 and J is TRBJ2-4; 7 nucleotides align to TRBD1. This clonotype was sampled from a woman in her 70s with acute or convalescent COVID-19. This CDR3 reads CASRPQGTSPIQYF. CDR3 nucleotides: TGTGCCAGCCGCCCACAGGGGACCTCACCCATTCAGTACTTC.